The 27 T cell receptor beta chains below were found in one sample sequenced in a study of blood T cells in healthy people across ages. Sample-barcoded 5' priming and a J-beta primer mix drove a second PCR of about 6 to 12 cycles. TCRdb reprocessed the 5' RACE reads with MiXCR, giving one entry per CDR3 protein. This sample yields about 1 million distinct CDR3 sequences, of which around 27% are seen a single time; 0.75% belongs to the top ten. These data were also reused for a study on T cells of mothers and their children.

Sequenced sample: blood. The source is a girl aged 2 to 10 in good health.

The chain recombines TRBV21-1 with TRBJ1-6; TRBD1 was called by the table and not checked on the DNA. TRBV21-1 is recorded as a pseudogene. The CDR3 has 16 amino acids. The CDR3, as DNA: TGTGCCAGCAGCAAAGTCCAACGGCACAGGGCTACGCCCCTCCACTTT. Translated: CASSKVQRHRATPLHF.

V is TRBV29-1 and J is TRBJ2-3; 9 bases are shared with TRBD2. The J segment lost 3 bases and the V segment lost 7 bases, leaving 14 bases of the junction unmatched. The CDR3 is 16 residues long. Germline-derived CDR1 and CDR2 are SQVTM and ANQGSEA. The CDR3 DNA is TGCAGCGCCAGCTCAAGGGGCGGGGGGGCAACAGATACGCAGTATTTT. Translated, it gives CSASSRGGGATDTQYF.

This clonotype was found a few times. V usage is TRBV5-4 and J usage is TRBJ2-1, with D maybe TRBD1 (5 bases). This CDR3 is built from 16 residues. Per germline, CDR1 SGHNT and CDR2 YYREEE (reference sequence). Trimming took off 6 bases at V and 5 bases at J, with 21 bases between the two ends. As DNA, the CDR3 is TGTGCCAGCATCATTCTTTCAGGGAAGGCCCACAATGAGCAGTTCTTC. It translates to CASIILSGKAHNEQFF.

The sample holds a few counts of this clonotype. This rearrangement joins TRBV9 to TRBJ1-2; D not certain. Germline-derived CDR1 and CDR2 are SGDLS and YYNGEE. The germline V and J ends were trimmed by 3 bases and 2 bases, with 14 bases remaining between them. This CDR3 region has 15 residues. The chain's CDR3 is CASSDERGSNYGYTF. CDR3 nucleotides: TGTGCCAGCAGCGATGAACGAGGCAGCAACTATGGCTACACCTTC.

CDR3 bases: TGTGCCAGCTACCAGGGACAACTCCGAGCCAAAAACATTCAGTACTTC. It translates to CASYQGQLRAKNIQYF. J is TRBJ2-4 and V is TRBV21-1; the table's D call TRBD1 went unverified against the DNA. TRBV21-1 counts as a pseudogene. The CDR3 extends over 16 amino acids.

The chain couples TRBV29-1 to TRBJ2-1; TRBD2 aligns across 9 bases. V trimming: 6 bases; J trimming: 5 bases; junction bases outside the gene matches: 5. The germline gives CDR1 SQVTM, CDR2 ANQGSEA. This CDR3 has 13 amino acids. DNA of the CDR3: TGCAGCGTCCAGCGGGGGGCAGACAATGAGCAGTTCTTC. Protein: CSVQRGADNEQFF.

The chain combines TRBV5-1 with TRBJ2-5; 15 nucleotides align to TRBD2. The V gene's germline CDR1 is SGHRS and CDR2 YFSETQ. Unmatched junction bases numbered 2, after V lost 6 bases and J lost 2 bases. CDR3 length: 15 amino acids. The DNA for the CDR3 is TGCGCCAGCACCGGGACTAGCGGGGGGCAAGAGACCCAGTACTTC. This gives the protein CASTGTSGGQETQYF. The entire variable domain, with the rest obtained from reference TRBV5-1 and TRBJ2-5, is as follows: KAGVTQTPRYLIKTRGQQVTLSCSPISGHRSVSWYQQTPGQGLQFLFEYFSETQRNKGNFPGRFSGRQFSNSRSEMNVSTLELGDSALYLCASTGTSGGQETQYFGPGTRLLVL.

The gene calls are TRBV7-9 and TRBJ1-1; D may be TRBD1 (6 bases). Trimming shortened V by 3 bases and J by 0 bases, and 14 bases separated the two germline ends. This CDR3 comprises 16 residues. Germline-derived CDR1 and CDR2 are SEHNR and FQNEAQ (reference sequence). This CDR3 reads CASSFTRTEMNTEAFF. The DNA for the CDR3 is TGTGCCAGCAGCTTCACCCGGACAGAAATGAACACTGAAGCTTTCTTT.

V usage is TRBV2 and J usage is TRBJ2-3, with D possibly being TRBD1 or TRBD2 (5 bases each). Germline loops: CDR1 SNHLY, CDR2 FYNNEI. This CDR3 comprises 13 residues. Trimming shortened V by 3 bases and J by 14 bases, and 18 bases separated the two germline ends. The CDR3 sequence: CASSEGPTVPRYF. The CDR3 nucleotides read TGTGCCAGCAGTGAGGGACCCACGGTGCCGCGGTATTTT.

V is TRBV6-1 and J is TRBJ1-1; a possible D gene is TRBD1 (5 bases). Deletions cut 1 base from V and 5 bases from J, with 8 bases between. CDR1 MNHNS and CDR2 SASEGT come from the germline V gene. CDR3 length equals 13 residues. CDR3 region: CASSEVGVTEAFF. The CDR3 nucleotides read TGTGCCAGCAGTGAAGTGGGGGTTACTGAAGCTTTCTTT.

J is TRBJ2-1 and V is TRBV6-1, with 7 bases fitting TRBD1. Germline CDR1 is MNHNS and CDR2 is SASEGT. The CDR3 totals 16 residues. Trimming cost V 5 bases and J 0 bases; bases outside gene matches: 7. CDR3 DNA sequence: TGTGCCAGCAGTATAGAGCCAGGGGGCTCCTACAATGAGCAGTTCTTC. Residues: CASSIEPGGSYNEQFF.

V gene TRBV6-1 combines with J gene TRBJ2-2; 14 positions agree with TRBD2. Per germline, CDR1 MNHNS and CDR2 SASEGT. J was trimmed by 5 bases and V by 2 bases; bases with no gene match: 10. This CDR3 has 19 residues. The CDR3 protein is CASSENLRGLAGVTGELFF. The CDR3 region has the DNA TGTGCCAGCAGTGAAAACTTGCGGGGACTAGCGGGAGTAACCGGGGAGCTGTTTTTT.

This clonotype was recorded a few times. The chain carries TRBV29-1 and TRBJ2-1, with a tentative D call TRBD2 (5 bases). Germline V gene data show CDR1 as SQVTM and CDR2 as ANQGSEA. This CDR3 has 11 residues. V dropped 6 bases and J dropped 8 bases, with 11 bases sitting between them. For the CDR3, the DNA is TGCAGCGTGGAACTAGGAGATGAGCAGTTCTTC. Amino acids: CSVELGDEQFF.

The J gene is TRBJ2-3, the V gene TRBV11-2, with 16 bases lining up with TRBD2. The CDR3 length is 18 residues. Germline CDR1 reads SGHAT; CDR2 reads FQNNGV. With 5 bases clipped from V and 3 bases from J, the junction kept 8 bases outside the gene matches. The CDR3 region has the DNA TGTGCCAGCAGCCCGGGACTAGCGGGAGGGCCCATTACAGATACGCAGTATTTT. As protein: CASSPGLAGGPITDTQYF.

The genes are TRBV6-5 and TRBJ1-2; D call uncertain. This CDR3 has 14 amino acids. CDR1 is MNHEY, CDR2 SVGAGI, per germline. Trimming pared 4 bases from V and 0 bases from J, leaving 9 bases between. This CDR3 is CASSFSLANYGYTF. CDR3 nucleotides: TGTGCCAGCAGTTTCAGCCTCGCTAACTATGGCTACACCTTC.

This clonotype was detected only a few times. The chain employs TRBV27 and TRBJ2-7; D perhaps matches TRBD2 (6 bases). Germline V gene data show CDR1 as MNHEY and CDR2 as SMNVEV (reference sequence). V was pared by 0 bases and J by 1 base, with 13 bases between. The CDR3 extends over 16 amino acids. CDR3 residues: CASSLSSASDSYEQYF. The CDR3 bases are TGTGCCAGCAGTTTATCGTCGGCTAGCGATTCCTACGAGCAGTACTTC.

This clonotype has more than one count but fewer than ten. The rearrangement links TRBV29-1 to TRBJ2-7, with TRBD2 as a possible D gene (6 bases). This CDR3 is built from 14 residues. With 4 bases removed from V and 0 bases from J, the gap between germline ends came to 13 bases. Per the germline V gene, CDR1 is SQVTM and CDR2 is ANQGSEA. The CDR3: CSVVGSGSSYEQYF. CDR3 nucleotides: TGCAGCGTTGTTGGTAGCGGAAGCTCCTACGAGCAGTACTTC.

This rearrangement joins TRBV20-1 to TRBJ2-3; weak D call: TRBD1 (5 bases). Germline CDR1 and CDR2: DFQATT and SNEGSKA (reference sequence). Trimming cost V 4 bases and J 0 bases, with 8 bases left between them. This CDR3 comprises 13 residues. The CDR3 region is CSANQGSTDTQYF. DNA of the CDR3: TGCAGTGCTAACCAGGGAAGCACAGATACGCAGTATTTT.

This clonotype was seen more than once but under ten times. The chain joins TRBV7-2 to TRBJ1-1; unclear D gene. In germline, CDR1 is SGHTA, CDR2 FQGNSA. Trimming removed 1 base from V and 0 bases from J, with 9 bases in between. This CDR3 contains 15 residues. CDR3 bases: TGTGCCAGCAGCTTAGGGGTACAGATGAACACTGAAGCTTTCTTT. Translation: CASSLGVQMNTEAFF.

The genes are TRBV20-1 and TRBJ2-5; possibly TRBD1 for D (6 bases). The CDR3 length is 15 residues. Germline V gene sequence: CDR1 DFQATT, CDR2 SNEGSKA (reference sequence). Trimming pared 3 bases from V and 4 bases from J, leaving 18 bases between. In nucleotides, the CDR3 is TGCAGTGCTAGGCGGGCAGGGGTGTTGGGAGAGACCCAGTACTTC. Amino acid sequence: CSARRAGVLGETQYF.

This clonotype was picked up a small number of times. The junction does not match germline at one end; this may be a read error. The J gene is TRBJ2-3, the V gene TRBV18; 8 bases align to TRBD2. The CDR3 has 17 residues. The germline gives CDR1 KGHSH, CDR2 LQKENI. The CDR3 region is CAGSPREGSRRTDTQYF. For the CDR3, the DNA is TGTGCCGGCTCACCACGGGAGGGATCGAGGCGCACAGATACGCAGTATTTT.

In this sample, this clonotype turned up a few times. This chain joins TRBV2 and TRBJ2-3, with a tentative D call TRBD2 (5 bases). V was pared by 5 bases and J by 6 bases, with 12 bases between. In germline, CDR1 is SNHLY, CDR2 FYNNEI. This CDR3 is built from 13 residues. This CDR3 is CASSKRFRDTQYF. In nucleotides, the CDR3 is TGTGCCAGCAGTAAGCGGTTTCGGGATACGCAGTATTTT.

As for this clonotype: A read error may account for a junction end that differs from germline. The chain links TRBV7-6 to TRBJ2-1, with D perhaps matching TRBD1 or TRBD2 (7 bases each). This CDR3 spans 16 amino acids. Per germline, CDR1 SGHVS and CDR2 FNYEAQ. Here the CDR3 reads CASSLRGRGSYSEQFF. DNA of the CDR3: TGTGCCAGCAGCTTGAGGGGGCGGGGGTCATACAGTGAGCAGTTCTTC. The full variable domain, with the rest looked up from reference TRBV7-6 and TRBJ2-1, is GAGVSQSPRYKVTKRGQDVALRCDPISGHVSLYWYRQALGQGPEFLTYFNYEAQQDKSGLPNDRFSAERPEGSISTLTIQRTEQRDSAMYRCASSLRGRGSYSEQFFGPGTRLTVL.

Concerning this clonotype itself: This sequence may be a read error, since a much larger clone differs from it by one base. CDR3 loop: CNVETQGRNEKLFF. In DNA form, the CDR3 reads TGCAACGTTGAGACCCAGGGTCGTAATGAAAAACTGTTTTTT. The chain links TRBV29-1 to TRBJ1-4, with D possibly TRBD1 on 5 matching bases. CDR1 is SQVTM, CDR2 ANQGSEA, per germline. This CDR3 comprises 14 residues.

The J gene is TRBJ1-1, the V gene TRBV29-1; no definite D call. The CDR3 is 11 residues long. Germline loops: CDR1 SQVTM, CDR2 ANQGSEA. Trimming left V 5 bases short and J 4 bases short, with 8 bases between. CDR3 residues: CSVFSGTEAFF. The CDR3 DNA reads TGCAGCGTTTTCTCGGGCACTGAAGCTTTCTTT.

This clonotype was counted a few times. V and J are TRBV28 and TRBJ1-2; D may be TRBD1 (5 bases). With 2 bases removed from V and 0 bases from J, the gap between germline ends came to 16 bases. This CDR3 is 17 amino acids long. Germline loops: CDR1 MDHEN, CDR2 SYDVKM. Here the CDR3 reads CASSLLRWDGSNYGYTF. Written as DNA, the CDR3 is TGTGCCAGCAGTTTACTAAGATGGGACGGGTCTAACTATGGCTACACCTTC.

The chain is built from TRBV9 and TRBJ2-5; 8 nucleotides agree with TRBD2. There are 16 residues in the CDR3. The V gene's germline CDR1 is SGDLS and CDR2 YYNGEE. V was pared by 0 bases and J by 4 bases, with 8 bases of the junction left unmatched. The chain's CDR3 is CASSVDGAGVRETQYF. The CDR3 nucleotides read TGTGCCAGCAGCGTAGACGGAGCGGGGGTTCGAGAGACCCAGTACTTC. The variable domain in full, with the rest retrieved from reference TRBV9 and TRBJ2-5, is DSGVTQTPKHLITATGQRVTLRCSPRSGDLSVYWYQQSLDQGLQFLIQYYNGEERAKGNILERFSAQQFPDLHSELNLSSLELGDSALYFCASSVDGAGVRETQYFGPGTRLLVL.